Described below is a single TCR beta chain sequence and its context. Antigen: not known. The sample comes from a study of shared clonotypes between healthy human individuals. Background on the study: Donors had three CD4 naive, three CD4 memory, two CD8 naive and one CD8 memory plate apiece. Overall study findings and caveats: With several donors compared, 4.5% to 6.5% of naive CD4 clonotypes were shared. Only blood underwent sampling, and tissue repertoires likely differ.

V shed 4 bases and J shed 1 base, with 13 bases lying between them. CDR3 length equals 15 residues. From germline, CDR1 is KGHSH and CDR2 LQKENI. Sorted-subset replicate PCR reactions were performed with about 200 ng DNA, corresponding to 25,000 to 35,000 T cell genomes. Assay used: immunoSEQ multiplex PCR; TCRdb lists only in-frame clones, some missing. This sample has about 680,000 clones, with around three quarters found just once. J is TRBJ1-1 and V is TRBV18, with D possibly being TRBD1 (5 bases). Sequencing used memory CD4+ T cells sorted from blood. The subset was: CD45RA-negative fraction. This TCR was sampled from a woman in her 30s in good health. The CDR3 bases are TGTGCCAGCTCACAGGGACTGGGTGAGAACACTGAAGCTTTCTTT. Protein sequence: CASSQGLGENTEAFF.